Presented here are 16 T cell receptor beta chains from one specimen sequenced in a study of shared clonotypes between healthy human individuals. Clones were sequenced by immunoSEQ multiplex PCR, and TCRdb holds only the in-frame ones, with some missing. There are about 2.1 million clones in the sample; around 93% occur only once, and about 1.6% lies in the top ten. Positive CCR7 selection of CD45RO-negative cells yielded the naive CD8 cells, and terminally differentiated effector memory CD45RA+ cells were excluded. Sequencing was carried out using naive CD8+ T cells from PBMCs. Receptor source: a young man in good health. Some clones in this sample may be carry-over from other donors' samples.

The chain recombines TRBV19 with TRBJ1-5, with D tentatively TRBD1 (5 bases). The CDR3 loop spans 13 amino acids. Germline values: CDR1 LNHDA, CDR2 SQIVND (reference sequence). V lost 6 bases, J lost 7 bases, and 13 bases lay in between. The CDR3 bases are TGTGCCAGTAGCTCACCAGGGAAACAGCCCCAGCATTTT. It codes for CASSSPGKQPQHF.

The sample holds one count of this clone. This sequence joins TRBV12-5 and TRBJ1-1, with TRBD1 matching over 9 bases. CDR3 length: 15 residues. The V segment lost 1 base and the J segment 5 bases; nucleotides outside the gene matches: 5. The germline V gene has CDR1 LGHNT and CDR2 FRNRAP. The CDR3, as DNA: TGTGCTAGTGGTTTGGACCGGGACAGGGAAACTGAAGCTTTCTTT. It is translated as CASGLDRDRETEAFF.

The V and J genes are TRBV9 and TRBJ2-1, with 7 nucleotides matching TRBD2. The ends lost 0 bases at V and 6 bases at J; junction bases unmatched: 6. Germline CDR1 and CDR2: SGDLS and YYNGEE. The CDR3 is 15 amino acids. The CDR3 region is CASSVVGSSGNEQFF. The CDR3 DNA reads TGTGCCAGCAGCGTAGTTGGTTCTAGCGGCAATGAGCAGTTCTTC.

The CDR3 DNA sequence: TGCGCCAGCAGCTTGTATGTGAACACTGAAGCTTTCTTT. This encodes CASSLYVNTEAFF. V and J are TRBV5-1 and TRBJ1-1; the D is unclear. The V end was cut by 1 base, the J end by 0 bases, with 4 bases between. This CDR3 has 13 amino acids. The germline CDR1 and CDR2 sequences are SGHRS and YFSETQ.

This clone was counted once. Other DNA sequences of this sample code for an identical CDR3. The chain uses TRBV11-2 and TRBJ2-3, with D unresolved. Deletions cut 5 bases from V and 2 bases from J, with 8 bases between. The CDR3 runs 13 residues. Germline assignment: CDR1 SGHAT and CDR2 FQNNGV. CDR3 in DNA: TGTGCCAGCAGCCCCCGGAACACAGATACGCAGTATTTT. It yields the protein CASSPRNTDTQYF.

The table lists this clone with a count of one. V is TRBV28 and J is TRBJ2-1; D may be TRBD2 (6 bases). With 6 bases removed from V and 0 bases from J, the gap between germline ends came to 9 bases. Germline CDR1 and CDR2: MDHEN and SYDVKM. The CDR3 is 14 amino acids. CDR3 residues: CASRGRSSYNEQFF. As DNA, the CDR3 is TGTGCCAGCAGGGGGAGGAGCTCCTACAATGAGCAGTTCTTC.

The genes are TRBV5-6 and TRBJ1-2, with D perhaps matching TRBD1 (6 bases). The CDR3 contains 13 residues. V was trimmed by 5 bases and J by 8 bases, leaving 16 bases between them. Germline V gene lookup returns CDR1 SGHDT and CDR2 YYEEEE. CDR3 region: CASSRQEGGGYTF. CDR3 nucleotides: TGTGCCAGCAGTCGACAGGAGGGGGGAGGCTACACCTTC.

The chain combines TRBV29-1 with TRBJ2-7; the match to TRBD2 covers 9 bases. This CDR3 contains 15 residues. Trimming removed 1 base from V and 4 bases from J; junction bases left unmatched: 8. Germline CDR1 reads SQVTM; CDR2 reads ANQGSEA. CDR3 nucleotide sequence: TGCAGCGTTGAAGGGACCGGGACTAGCAGTTACGAGCAGTACTTC. Residues: CSVEGTGTSSYEQYF.

The chain uses TRBV10-3 and TRBJ2-1, with 9 bases lining up with TRBD1. Looked up from germline, CDR1 is ENHRY and CDR2 is SYGVKD. The CDR3 sequence is 15 residues long. The V gene end was trimmed by 6 bases and the J gene end by 3 bases; junction bases not matched to a gene: 6. Here the CDR3 reads CAISLDRGNYNEQFF. The DNA of the CDR3 is TGTGCCATCAGCCTCGACAGGGGGAACTACAATGAGCAGTTCTTC.

This rearrangement joins TRBV7-9 to TRBJ2-1; 8 nucleotides match TRBD2. This CDR3 has 14 amino acids. CDR1 and CDR2 (germline): SEHNR, FQNEAQ (reference sequence). J lost 5 bases, V lost 5 bases, and 5 bases had no gene match. CDR3 sequence reads: CASSRRREDNEQFF. Here the CDR3 DNA reads TGTGCCAGCAGCCGGCGGCGGGAGGACAATGAGCAGTTCTTC.

The chain recombines TRBV5-6 with TRBJ2-5; D is perhaps TRBD1 (6 bases). Germline values: CDR1 SGHDT, CDR2 YYEEEE. V was trimmed by 0 bases and J by 5 bases, leaving 23 bases between them. The CDR3 is made up of 18 amino acids. In DNA, the CDR3 is TGTGCCAGCAGCTTGGGGTCCTTTCAGGGGATCGAGGTGGAGACCCAGTACTTC. Translated, it gives CASSLGSFQGIEVETQYF.

The CDR3 region has the DNA TGTGCCAGCAGTTTGGGACAGGGGGAGGACGAGCAGTACTTC. This translates into CASSLGQGEDEQYF. V usage is TRBV28 and J usage is TRBJ2-7, with 11 bases matching TRBD1. After removal of 3 bases from V and 5 bases from J, the junction contained 3 bases not matched to a gene. Germline V gene lookup returns CDR1 MDHEN and CDR2 SYDVKM. This CDR3 is built from 14 residues.

This chain links TRBV7-9 with TRBJ2-7, with 10 bases fitting TRBD1. The CDR3 length is 16 residues. The ends lost 4 bases at V and 4 bases at J; junction bases unmatched: 10. Germline CDR1 is SEHNR and CDR2 is FQNEAQ (reference sequence). CDR3 protein: CASSSDEGQGSYEQYF. The CDR3 DNA reads as TGTGCCAGCAGCTCGGATGAGGGACAGGGGAGTTACGAGCAGTACTTC. Based on the CDR3 plus reference TRBV7-9 and TRBJ2-7, the full variable domain is DTGVSQNPRHKITKRGQNVTFRCDPISEHNRLYWYRQTLGQGPEFLTYFQNEAQLEKSRLLSDRFSAERPKGSFSTLEIQRTEQGDSAMYLCASSSDEGQGSYEQYFGPGTRLTVT.

Here the CDR3 reads CASSQPLLGGAEKLFF. The CDR3 nucleotides are TGCGCCAGCAGCCAACCCCTTCTGGGGGGGGCGGAAAAACTGTTTTTT. This sequence joins TRBV4-1 and TRBJ1-4; D may be TRBD1 (6 bases). Germline CDR1 is MGHRA and CDR2 is YSYEKL. Deletions cut 2 bases from V and 8 bases from J, with 18 bases between. The CDR3 is made up of 16 amino acids.

The rearrangement uses TRBV14 and TRBJ2-1; 9 bases match TRBD2. Trimming took 4 bases from V and 6 from J; bases not matched to a gene: 13. The germline CDR1 and CDR2 sequences are SGHDN and FVKESK. The CDR3 spans 17 residues. For the CDR3, the DNA is TGTGCCAGCAGCCTGGCTCTGCGGGAGGGCTCGGCCAATGAGCAGTTCTTC. Encoded protein: CASSLALREGSANEQFF.

V gene TRBV9 combines with J gene TRBJ2-5; D might be TRBD1 or TRBD2, each matching 5 bases. Germline assignment: CDR1 SGDLS and CDR2 YYNGEE. Trimming pared 0 bases from V and 5 bases from J, leaving 14 bases between. This CDR3 has 15 residues. The CDR3 sequence: CASSVDGGSQETQYF. In nucleotides, the CDR3 is TGTGCCAGCAGCGTAGATGGGGGTTCTCAGGAGACCCAGTACTTC.